This is a list of T cell receptor beta chains from one sample in a study of human T cells and chemical hapten exposure. MiXCR was run by TCRdb on the RACE reads, yielding one entry per CDR3 protein. The sample contains approximately 100,000 distinct CDR3 sequences, roughly 12% of which appear only once. The source material was whole blood, sampled in connection with sensitization to the hapten diphenylcyclopropenone (DPC). These receptors were obtained from a woman in her forties or fifties with alopecia areata. Some clones in this sample may be carry-over from other donors' samples. Each CDR3 is given with its conserved first and last residue. The order of the fields is J gene, clone size, V gene, D gene, CDR3 DNA, CDR3 protein. The D gene is left open where the match is weak. Some rows have no size entry. The others give once, few or many, or a class for an expanded clone.

TRBJ1-4 | few | TRBV2 | NA | TGTGCCAGTAACCGGGACACCAATGAAAAACTGTTTTTT | CASNRDTNEKLFF
TRBJ2-5 | NA | TRBV18 | NA | TGTGCCAGCTCACCGCGAAGTCCCGAGACCCAGTACTTC | CASSPRSPETQYF
TRBJ2-2 | NA | TRBV6-2/TRBV6-3 | TRBD2 | TGTGCCAGCAACGCCGGGACTAGTATCACCGGGGAGCTGTTTTTT | CASNAGTSITGELFF
TRBJ2-1 | few | TRBV24-1 | NA | TGTGCCACCAGTGATTTAGGGCGGGAGTTCTTC | CATSDLGREFF
TRBJ2-7 | few | TRBV4-1 | NA | TGCGCCAGCAGCCAAGATTTCGGGGGAGCCTACGAGCAGTACTTC | CASSQDFGGAYEQYF
TRBJ2-1 | NA | TRBV24-1 | NA | TGTGCCACCAGTGATTCAAATGAGCAGTTCTTC | CATSDSNEQFF
TRBJ1-1 | NA | TRBV7-2 | NA | TGTGCCAGCAGCTTAGTGGGCTCCTACACTGAAGCTTTCTTT | CASSLVGSYTEAFF
TRBJ2-7 | few | TRBV20-1 | NA | TGCAGTGCTAGTGCCCGGGACGGCCCCCTCTACGAGCAGTACTTC | CSASARDGPLYEQYF
TRBJ1-4 | few | TRBV11-2 | TRBD1 | TGTGCCAGCAATCCAGGGGGGCGCTATGAAAAACTGTTTTTT | CASNPGGRYEKLFF
TRBJ2-1 | NA | TRBV29-1 | NA | TGCAGCGTTGATCAAGGGAATGAGCAGTTCTTC | CSVDQGNEQFF
TRBJ2-1 | few | TRBV20-1 | NA | TGCAGTGCTAGAGATACACCCTACAATGAGCAGTTCTTC | CSARDTPYNEQFF
TRBJ1-2 | NA | TRBV29-1 | NA | TGCAGCGTCGATACAGTGACCTATGGCTACACCTTC | CSVDTVTYGYTF
TRBJ2-1 | few | TRBV7-9 | NA | TGTGCCAGCAGCACCAATCTCCCATCCTACAATGAGCAGTTCTTC | CASSTNLPSYNEQFF
TRBJ2-1 | many | TRBV12-3/TRBV12-4 | TRBD1 | TGTGCCAGCAGTCCCGGACAGGGGGCGTTTGGACGGCCCGATGATGAGCAGTTCTTC | CASSPGQGAFGRPDDEQFF
TRBJ1-2 | few | TRBV19 | TRBD1 | TGTGCCAGCGCTCAGGACAGGGGAAGCGGCTACACCTTC | CASAQDRGSGYTF
TRBJ2-7 | NA | TRBV5-1 | TRBD1 | TGCGCCAGCAGCTTACAGGGACAGGGACCCTACGAGCAGTACTTC | CASSLQGQGPYEQYF
TRBJ2-5 | NA | TRBV6-5 | NA | TGTGCCAGCAGCTACTCGTCCGGGGAGGCCCAAGAGACCCAGTACTTC | CASSYSSGEAQETQYF
TRBJ1-3 | NA | TRBV28 | NA | TGTGCCACCAGTACCCCTGGGGGCGGTGGAAACACCATATATTTT | CATSTPGGGGNTIYF
TRBJ2-3 | few | TRBV24-1 | TRBD1 | TGTGCCACCAGTCCCGGACAGGGAAACACAGATACGCAGTATTTT | CATSPGQGNTDTQYF
TRBJ2-7 | few | TRBV20-1 | NA | TGCAGTGCTTCCGCCCTAGGGCGGTACTTCTACGAGCAGTACTTC | CSASALGRYFYEQYF
TRBJ2-3 | few | TRBV7-2 | NA | TGTGCCAGCAGGCTGGAGGGCACAGATACGCAGTATTTT | CASRLEGTDTQYF
TRBJ2-1 | NA | TRBV29-1 | NA | TGCAGCGTTGACACATATAATGAGCAGTTCTTC | CSVDTYNEQFF
TRBJ2-1 | few | TRBV20-1 | NA | TGCAGTGCTAGTATTCGGTGGAACAATGAGCAGTTCTTC | CSASIRWNNEQFF
TRBJ1-1 | many | TRBV5-1 | TRBD1 | TGCGCCAGCAGTCCCCGTCCCAGGGGGACAGCGAACACTGAAGCTTTCTTT | CASSPRPRGTANTEAFF
TRBJ2-2 | few | TRBV19 | NA | TGTGCCAGTGGTGAGACAGGAGAAATCTTACCCGGGGAGCTGTTTTTT | CASGETGEILPGELFF